This T cell receptor (beta chain) is from a study of regulatory T cells in long-lasting Graves disease. As to time point: newly diagnosed GD, antithyroid drugs for less than 3 months. Construction of the TCR library relied on RNA isolated from PBMCs. This clonotype showed up many times. Arm-PCR with iRepertoire HTBI primers amplified the CDR3 regions for these TCR beta libraries. TCRdb independently ran MiXCR on the multiplex PCR reads; one entry per CDR3 protein. Of approximately 390,000 distinct CDR3 sequences in the sample, around 15% are singletons; the top ten hold roughly a fifth. A further study also used this sample, focusing on T cells in Graves' hyperthyroidism and ophthalmopathy.

This clonotype originated in a woman younger than 35 with Graves disease. Sequences were derived from peripheral blood mononuclear cells (PBMCs), sampled at new diagnosis, from a patient treated with antithyroid drugs.

The CDR3 coding sequence is TGTGCCAGCTCACCAGGTTCTGAAAGTGGGCAGTTCTTC. Translated, it gives CASSPGSESGQFF. The V call is TRBV18, the J call TRBJ2-1; D gene unclear. This CDR3 comprises 13 residues. Germline V gives CDR1 KGHSH, CDR2 LQKENI. Trimming shortened V by 2 bases and J by 12 bases, and 14 bases separated the two germline ends.